Following are 21 T cell receptor beta chains from one sample sequenced in a study of CD8 T cells in ankylosing spondylitis. Study-wide findings and caveats: Eight or nine highly homologous variants made up a TCR beta motif that seemed to typify ankylosing spondylitis blood.

Their cognate antigens are unknown. One entry per CDR3 protein, called by TCRdb with MiXCR from the 5' RACE reads. The table records a few hundred thousand distinct CDR3 sequences, about 7% of them present only once. Sequences were obtained from blood, either unsorted or a sorted T cell fraction (not recorded which). The receptor source for this set is a male donor with ankylosing spondylitis.

Many counts were recorded for this clonotype. The rearrangement links TRBV3-1 to TRBJ1-1; D remains ambiguous. CDR3 length equals 17 residues. CDR1 and CDR2 (germline): LGHDT, YNNKEL (reference sequence). Deletions cut 0 bases from V and 4 bases from J, with 18 bases between. CDR3 loop: CASSQDQFFPAGTEAFF. CDR3 DNA sequence: TGTGCCAGCAGCCAAGATCAATTTTTTCCTGCCGGCACTGAAGCTTTCTTT.

In its sample, this clonotype was seen many times. The V call is TRBV27, the J call TRBJ2-5, with D perhaps assigned TRBD1 or TRBD2 (5 bases each). The CDR3 has 15 amino acids. V lost 5 bases and J lost 7, with 20 bases in between. In germline, CDR1 is MNHEY, CDR2 SMNVEV (reference sequence). The CDR3 DNA follows: TGTGCCAGCAGTACTGGGACCTCTGGATTGGGGACCCAGTACTTC. It specifies CASSTGTSGLGTQYF.

In its sample, this clonotype was seen many times. J is TRBJ2-2 and V is TRBV9; D remains unclear. Germline assignment: CDR1 SGDLS and CDR2 YYNGEE. This CDR3 comprises 15 residues. Deletions cut 0 bases from V and 1 base from J, with 7 bases between. CDR3 region: CASSVALVNTGELFF. In DNA, the CDR3 is TGTGCCAGCAGCGTAGCTTTAGTGAACACCGGGGAGCTGTTTTTT.

This clonotype was observed at least ten times. The chain recombines TRBV2 with TRBJ2-1, with 12 bases fitting TRBD2. Germline trimming cut 10 bases from V and 8 bases from J; bases unmatched to any gene: 12. Germline assignment: CDR1 SNHLY and CDR2 FYNNEI. This CDR3 comprises 15 residues. CDR3 region: CATERRTSGADEQFF. As DNA, the CDR3 is TGTGCCACCGAGAGGAGGACTAGCGGGGCCGATGAGCAGTTCTTC.

This clonotype was observed many times. The chain is built from TRBV28 and TRBJ2-1; 7 nucleotides agree with TRBD2. The CDR3 is 14 residues long. Losses at the gene ends were 6 bases for V and 7 bases for J; bases not matched to a gene: 9. The germline V gene has CDR1 MDHEN and CDR2 SYDVKM. This CDR3 is CASSPRGGRNEQFF. In nucleotides, the CDR3 is TGTGCCAGCAGCCCCCGGGGCGGGAGAAATGAGCAGTTCTTC.

This clonotype was picked up many times. The rearrangement uses TRBV6-1 and TRBJ2-7; TRBD1 might be the D (6 bases). This CDR3 spans 15 amino acids. The germline V gene has CDR1 MNHNS and CDR2 SASEGT. Trimming stripped 7 bases from V and 2 bases from J, with 18 bases between. CDR3 nucleotides: TGTGCCAGCACCTCCCTGGTGGACAGTCCCTACGAGCAGTACTTC. Translating gives CASTSLVDSPYEQYF.

The J gene is TRBJ2-1, the V gene TRBV2, with 8 bases lining up with TRBD1. Germline CDR1 and CDR2: SNHLY and FYNNEI. This CDR3 is built from 15 residues. V was clipped by 2 bases and J by 8 bases; unmatched bases: 8. CDR3 nucleotides: TGTGCCAGCAGTGAATGGCAGGGGGCCGTTTATGAGCAGTTCTTC. Its translation is CASSEWQGAVYEQFF. Combining the CDR3 with reference TRBV2 and TRBJ2-1 gives the whole variable domain EPEVTQTPSHQVTQMGQEVILRCVPISNHLYFYWYRQILGQKVEFLVSFYNNEISEKSEIFDDQFSVERPDGSNFTLKIRSTKLEDSAMYFCASSEWQGAVYEQFFGPGTRLTVL.

This clonotype was detected many times. The chain recombines TRBV4-3 with TRBJ2-1, with 8 nucleotides matching TRBD1. V lost 3 bases to trimming and J lost 5 bases; unmatched junction nucleotides: 6. Germline loops: CDR1 LGHNA, CDR2 YSLEER. CDR3 length: 15 residues. The CDR3 spells CASSQGTGNNNEQFF. Here the CDR3 DNA reads TGCGCCAGCAGCCAGGGGACAGGTAATAACAATGAGCAGTTCTTC.

This clonotype has at least ten counts. Here the CDR3 DNA reads TGTGCCAGCAGCACACACAGGGGGCGGGGACAGCAGTACTTC. Translation gives CASSTHRGRGQQYF. J is TRBJ2-7 and V is TRBV7-9, with 9 bases lining up with TRBD1. V dropped 5 bases and J dropped 8; count of bases not matched to a gene: 10. In germline, CDR1 is SEHNR, CDR2 FQNEAQ (reference sequence). CDR3 length: 14 residues. The entire variable domain, with the rest obtained from reference TRBV7-9 and TRBJ2-7, is as follows: DTGVSQNPRHKITKRGQNVTFRCDPISEHNRLYWYRQTLGQGPEFLTYFQNEAQLEKSRLLSDRFSAERPKGSFSTLEIQRTEQGDSAMYLCASSTHRGRGQQYFGPGTRLTVT.

Ten or more counts support this clonotype. This chain joins TRBV25-1 and TRBJ1-1; 10 bases are shared with TRBD1. CDR3 length equals 15 residues. V was clipped by 3 bases and J by 4 bases; unmatched bases: 5. CDR1 and CDR2 (germline): MGHDK, SYGVNS. The CDR3 coding sequence is TGTGCCAGCAGTGAGGGGACAGGGGTTGGCACTGAAGCTTTCTTT. As protein: CASSEGTGVGTEAFF. The variable domain in full, completed from reference TRBV25-1 and TRBJ1-1, reads EADIYQTPRYLVIGTGKKITLECSQTMGHDKMYWYQQDPGMELHLIHYSYGVNSTEKGDLSSESTVSRIRTEHFPLTLESARPSHTSQYLCASSEGTGVGTEAFFGQGTRLTVV.

This clonotype was observed a few times. The V gene is TRBV7-9, the J gene TRBJ2-3; possibly TRBD2 for D (5 bases). CDR1 and CDR2 from the germline V gene are SEHNR and FQNEAQ (reference sequence). The CDR3 has 13 amino acids. V lost 0 bases to trimming and J lost 5 bases, with 6 bases between them. DNA of the CDR3: TGTGCCAGCAGCTTAGCGCGGGTAGATACGCAGTATTTT. Translating it yields CASSLARVDTQYF.

This clonotype has only a few counts. V usage is TRBV5-6 and J usage is TRBJ2-1, with TRBD2 matching 8 bases. This CDR3 has 15 amino acids. The junction had 5 bases not matched to a gene; V was cut back by 6 bases and J by 0 bases. Germline-derived CDR1 and CDR2 are SGHDT and YYEEEE. DNA of the CDR3: TGTGCCAGCACCCCGGGGGGGAGCTCCTACAATGAGCAGTTCTTC. Translation: CASTPGGSSYNEQFF.

The V and J genes are TRBV12-3 or TRBV12-4 and TRBJ2-7; D not resolved. The CDR3 is 12 amino acids. Trimming cost V 3 bases and J 2 bases, with 5 bases left between them. This CDR3 reads CASSLSAYEQYF. The CDR3 DNA sequence: TGTGCCAGCAGTTTGAGCGCCTACGAGCAGTACTTC.

Ten or more counts support this clonotype. The chain has TRBV7-6 and TRBJ2-7; D is ambiguous. Germline V gene data show CDR1 as SGHVS and CDR2 as FNYEAQ. The V and J ends lost 2 bases and 3 bases respectively, with 8 bases between them. CDR3 size: 13 residues. The CDR3 is CASSLSHGYEQYF. The DNA of the CDR3 is TGTGCCAGCAGCTTAAGTCACGGCTACGAGCAGTACTTC.

The table lists this clonotype with many counts. The chain is built from TRBV20-1 and TRBJ1-3; unclear D gene. Germline assignment: CDR1 DFQATT and CDR2 SNEGSKA (reference sequence). V was shortened by 1 base and J by 0 bases, with 13 bases between the two germline ends. The CDR3 totals 16 residues. The CDR3 region has the DNA TGCAGTGCTAGAGGCCCCCAGGACGACTCTGGAAACACCATATATTTT. Translating it yields CSARGPQDDSGNTIYF.

At least ten counts were recorded for this clonotype. J is TRBJ1-1 and V is TRBV9; unclear D gene. CDR1 is SGDLS, CDR2 YYNGEE, per germline. The CDR3 consists of 14 residues. Trimming pared 2 bases from V and 4 bases from J, leaving 12 bases between. CDR3 protein: CASSVVGLSTEAFF. The DNA of the CDR3 is TGTGCCAGCAGCGTTGTTGGGCTCAGCACTGAAGCTTTCTTT.

This clonotype was counted ten times or more. This chain joins TRBV4-3 and TRBJ2-5, with D tentatively TRBD2 (5 bases). CDR3 length: 16 residues. Germline V gene data show CDR1 as LGHNA and CDR2 as YSLEER. V was trimmed by 6 bases and J by 4 bases, leaving 21 bases between them. The CDR3 here is CASSRSHYRGGETQYF. In DNA form, the CDR3 reads TGCGCCAGCAGTCGATCCCACTACAGAGGAGGAGAGACCCAGTACTTC.

Details on this clonotype: With a much larger clone just one base away, this may be a read error. The rearrangement links TRBV27 to TRBJ1-1, with unresolved D. CDR1 is MNHEY, CDR2 SMNVEV, per germline (reference sequence). Trimming pared 4 bases from V and 3 bases from J, leaving 3 bases between. CDR3 size: 11 residues. The CDR3 here is CASSSYTEAFF. The CDR3 DNA reads as TGTGCCAGCAGTTCGTACACTGAAGCTTTCTTT.

The rearrangement links TRBV5-6 to TRBJ1-1; tentatively, D is TRBD1 (5 bases). The CDR3 contains 14 residues. Trimming removed 0 bases at V and 4 bases at J, with 10 bases between. Germline V lookup: CDR1 SGHDT, CDR2 YYEEEE. The CDR3 region is CASSLAGAGTEAFF. The CDR3 DNA reads as TGTGCCAGCAGCTTGGCTGGGGCGGGCACTGAAGCTTTCTTT.

This clonotype was counted ten times or more. V is TRBV4-1 and J is TRBJ1-2; perhaps TRBD1 as D (5 bases). V shed 0 bases and J shed 0 bases, with 17 bases lying between them. Germline CDR1 and CDR2: MGHRA and YSYEKL. The CDR3 sequence is 18 residues long. The CDR3 region is CASSQDFAGGEANYGYTF. CDR3 nucleotides: TGCGCCAGCAGCCAAGATTTCGCCGGGGGTGAGGCTAACTATGGCTACACCTTC.

This clonotype has ten or more counts. V and J are TRBV29-1 and TRBJ2-7, with D possibly matching TRBD1 (6 bases). The CDR3 length is 12 residues. Deletions cut 4 bases from V and 1 base from J, with 8 bases between. The V gene's germline CDR1 is SQVTM and CDR2 ANQGSEA. CDR3 amino acids: CSVVGGSYEQYF. The CDR3 DNA sequence: TGCAGCGTTGTAGGGGGATCCTACGAGCAGTACTTC.